Listed below are T cell receptor beta chains from one sample, sequenced in a study of beta chain features in type 1 diabetes. Using immunoSEQ multiplex PCR, the repertoire was profiled, and TCRdb retains in-frame clones only, with some absent. The sample consists of 300,000 to 350,000 clones, approximately 9.7% of them appearing once. Sample: central memory CD4+ T cells from blood. The origin of the receptors is a young man with type 1 diabetes. The CDR3 runs from the conserved cysteine through the conserved F or W. Each record gives: J gene, V gene, CDR3 protein.

TRBJ2-5,TRBV9,CASSVDRGGGETQYF
TRBJ2-1,TRBV7-9,CASSLGLAGGVNEQFF
TRBJ1-1,TRBV29-1,CSVVPGQGLNTEAFF
TRBJ1-4,TRBV6-6,CASSPVRGGREKLFF
TRBJ2-6,TRBV18,CASSWTGEDSGANVLTF
TRBJ1-6,TRBV23-1,CASSQFEEGVNNSPLHF
TRBJ2-5,TRBV6-5,CASSYSFGVAGETQYF
TRBJ2-7,TRBV5-1,CASRVRGQGEKDYEQYF
TRBJ2-1,TRBV29-1,CSVERGTYNEQFF
TRBJ2-3,TRBV9,CASSGGQGRDTQYF
TRBJ1-2,TRBV28,CASSLYGANYGYTF
TRBJ2-6,TRBV27,CASSSVLDGANVLTF
TRBJ1-1,TRBV7-7,CASSPGTDNTEAFF
TRBJ1-1,TRBV6-6,CASSYIGGGMNTEAFF
TRBJ2-1,TRBV7-8,CASSLWGALGNEQFF
TRBJ1-5,TRBV19,CASSRSGNQPQHF
TRBJ2-7,TRBV2,CASSVGPGYEQYF
TRBJ2-1,TRBV19,CASRSTLRDEQFF
TRBJ1-2,TRBV7-2,CASSLGTGVDYGYTF
TRBJ2-3,TRBV29-1,CSDKTWLGGPDTQYF
TRBJ2-5,TRBV4-1,CASSQDPGGVETQYF
TRBJ2-7,TRBV28,CASTFSGNSYEQYF
TRBJ2-1,TRBV11-2,CASSLLGTYNEQFF
TRBJ2-1,TRBV5-6,CASSWYSGGIYNEQFF
TRBJ1-6,TRBV9,CASREGQFNSPLHF
TRBJ1-5,TRBV2,CASSGEGQPQHF
TRBJ2-5,TRBV5-1,CASSLQETQYF
TRBJ2-7,TRBV27,CASSTPSPGQSSYEQYF